This record covers a single T cell receptor beta chain. The data belong to a study of blood T cell repertoires in COVID-19. Study at large: Acute and convalescent COVID-19 samples came from the United States, Italy and Spain. T cells, B-cell-depleted T cells, or PBMCs provided the cDNA or gDNA that served as material.

Data came from immunoSEQ multiplex PCR; TCRdb stores just in-frame clones and leaves some out. Here the sample spans about 99,000 clones, 65% to 85% being singletons. Per the germline V gene, CDR1 is SGHTA and CDR2 is FQGNSA. The CDR3 spans 12 residues. V dropped 6 bases and J dropped 1 base, with 6 bases sitting between them. This receptor was identified in a man between 65 and 85 years old with active or convalescent COVID-19. V usage is TRBV7-2 and J usage is TRBJ1-2; D remains unclear. Sequencing input: peripheral blood. This CDR3 reads CASSQVNYGYTF. The CDR3 bases are TGTGCCAGCAGTCAGGTTAACTATGGCTACACCTTC.